This T cell receptor (beta chain) was sequenced in a study of cytomegalovirus exposure and HLA in healthy donors. V was trimmed by 1 base and J by 0 bases, leaving 9 bases between them. The CDR3 is 15 residues long. The germline CDR1 and CDR2 sequences are SGHTS and YDEGEE. As to this clone: Its antigen is as yet unknown.

Whole-study findings and limits: Researchers catalogued about 160 TCR beta chains as cytomegalovirus-associated. Sequencing artifact likely explains a cluster of highly shared sequence variants.

The PCR contained 60 Vbeta and 13 Jbeta primers. Original methodology: About 10 million shared chains were among roughly 81 million unique TCR beta chains counted in a later analysis. Assay: immunoSEQ multiplex PCR; the TCRdb copy retains only in-frame clones and omits some. That table furnishes V, J and clone size, whereas the DNA furnished D and trimming. The sample holds around 120,000 clones, roughly 80% seen once. The sequenced material came from PBMCs. The receptor comes from a woman in her forties in good health and CMV-seropositive. This chain links TRBV5-8 with TRBJ2-3; D perhaps matches TRBD2 (5 bases). DNA for the CDR3: TGTGCCAGCAGCTTGCGAACGGGGAGCACAGATACGCAGTATTTT. Protein sequence: CASSLRTGSTDTQYF.